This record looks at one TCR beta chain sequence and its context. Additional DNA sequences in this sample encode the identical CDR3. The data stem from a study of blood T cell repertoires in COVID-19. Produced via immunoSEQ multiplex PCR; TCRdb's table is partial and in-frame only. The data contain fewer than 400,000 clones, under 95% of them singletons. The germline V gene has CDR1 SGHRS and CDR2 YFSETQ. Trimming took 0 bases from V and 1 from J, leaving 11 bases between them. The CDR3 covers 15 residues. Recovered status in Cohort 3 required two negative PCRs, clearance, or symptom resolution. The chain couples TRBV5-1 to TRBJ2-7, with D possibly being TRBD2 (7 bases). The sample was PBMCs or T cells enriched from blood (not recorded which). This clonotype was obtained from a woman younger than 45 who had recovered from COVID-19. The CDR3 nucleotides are TGCGCCAGCAGCTTGGGCGGGGGCGAATCCTACGAGCAGTACTTC. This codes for CASSLGGGESYEQYF.